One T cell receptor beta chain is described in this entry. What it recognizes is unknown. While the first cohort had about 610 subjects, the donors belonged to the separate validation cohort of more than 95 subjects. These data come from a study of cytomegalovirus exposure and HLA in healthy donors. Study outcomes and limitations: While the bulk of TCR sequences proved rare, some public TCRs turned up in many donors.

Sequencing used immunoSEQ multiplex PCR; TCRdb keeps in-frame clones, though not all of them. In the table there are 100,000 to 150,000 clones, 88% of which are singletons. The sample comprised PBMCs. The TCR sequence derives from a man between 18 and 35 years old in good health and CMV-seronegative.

This CDR3 is CASSNSGTGGINYGYTF. The CDR3 region has the DNA TGTGCCAGCAGTAACTCCGGGACAGGCGGTATAAACTATGGCTACACCTTC. The chain has TRBV28 and TRBJ1-2; 8 positions agree with TRBD1. CDR3 size: 17 residues. Trimming removed 5 bases from V and 2 bases from J; junction bases left unmatched: 13. Germline V gene lookup returns CDR1 MDHEN and CDR2 SYDVKM.